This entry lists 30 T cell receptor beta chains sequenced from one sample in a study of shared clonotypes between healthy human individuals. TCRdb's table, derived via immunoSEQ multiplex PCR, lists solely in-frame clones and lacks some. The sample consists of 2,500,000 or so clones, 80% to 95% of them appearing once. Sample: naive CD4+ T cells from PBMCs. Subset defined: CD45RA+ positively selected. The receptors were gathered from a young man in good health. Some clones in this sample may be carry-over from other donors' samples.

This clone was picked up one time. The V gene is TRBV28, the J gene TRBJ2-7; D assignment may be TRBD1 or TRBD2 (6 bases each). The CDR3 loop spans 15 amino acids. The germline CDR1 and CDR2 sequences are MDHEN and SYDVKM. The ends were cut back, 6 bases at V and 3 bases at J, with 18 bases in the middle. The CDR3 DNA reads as TGTGCCAGCAGCTTCTTGGGGGGCTTCATCTACGAGCAGTACTTC. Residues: CASSFLGGFIYEQYF. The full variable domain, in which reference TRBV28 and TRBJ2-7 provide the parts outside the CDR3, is DVKVTQSSRYLVKRTGEKVFLECVQDMDHENMFWYRQDPGLGLRLIYFSYDVKMKEKGDIPEGYSVSREKKERFSLILESASTNQTSMYLCASSFLGGFIYEQYFGPGTRLTVT.

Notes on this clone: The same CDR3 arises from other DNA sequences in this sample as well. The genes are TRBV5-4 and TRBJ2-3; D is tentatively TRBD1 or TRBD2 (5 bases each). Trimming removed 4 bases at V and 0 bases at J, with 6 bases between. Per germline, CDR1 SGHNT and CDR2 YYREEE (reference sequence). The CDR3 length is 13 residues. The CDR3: CASSRDSTDTQYF. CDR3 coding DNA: TGTGCCAGCAGCAGGGACAGCACAGATACGCAGTATTTT.

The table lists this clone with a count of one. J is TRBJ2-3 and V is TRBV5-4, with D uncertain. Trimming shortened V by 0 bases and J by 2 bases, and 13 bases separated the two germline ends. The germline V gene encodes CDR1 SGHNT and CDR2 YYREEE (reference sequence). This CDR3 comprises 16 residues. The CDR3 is CASSLGSGSFTDTQYF. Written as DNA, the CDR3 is TGTGCCAGCAGCTTGGGCTCGGGCAGCTTCACAGATACGCAGTATTTT.

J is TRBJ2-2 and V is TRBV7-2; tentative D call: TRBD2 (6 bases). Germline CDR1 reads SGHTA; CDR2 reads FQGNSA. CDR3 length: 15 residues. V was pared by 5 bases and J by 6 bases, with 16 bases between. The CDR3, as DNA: TGTGCCAGCAGCCCAGAACTAGCCCGACCCGGGGAGCTGTTTTTT. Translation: CASSPELARPGELFF.

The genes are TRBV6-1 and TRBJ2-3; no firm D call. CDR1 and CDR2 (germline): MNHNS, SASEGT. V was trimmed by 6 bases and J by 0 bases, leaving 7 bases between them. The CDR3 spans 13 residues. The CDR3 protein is CASRSPSTDTQYF. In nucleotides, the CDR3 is TGTGCCAGCAGGAGTCCTAGCACAGATACGCAGTATTTT.

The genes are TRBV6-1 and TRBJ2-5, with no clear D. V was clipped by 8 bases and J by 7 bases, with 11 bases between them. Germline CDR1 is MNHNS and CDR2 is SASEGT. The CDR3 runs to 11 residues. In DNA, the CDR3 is TGTGCCAGCGCGGTTTGGGGGACCCAGTACTTC. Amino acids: CASAVWGTQYF.

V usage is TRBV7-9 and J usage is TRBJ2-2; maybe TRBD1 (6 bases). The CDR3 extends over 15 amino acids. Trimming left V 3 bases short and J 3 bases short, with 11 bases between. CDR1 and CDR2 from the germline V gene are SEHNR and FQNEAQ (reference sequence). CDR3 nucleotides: TGTGCCAGCAGCTTTTTACAGGGACACACCGGGGAGCTGTTTTTT. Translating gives CASSFLQGHTGELFF.

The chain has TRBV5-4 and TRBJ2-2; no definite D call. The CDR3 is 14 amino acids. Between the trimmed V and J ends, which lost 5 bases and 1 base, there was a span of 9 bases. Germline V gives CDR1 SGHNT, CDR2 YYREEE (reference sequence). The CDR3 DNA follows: TGTGCCAGCAGGCTCGAGCAGAACACCGGGGAGCTGTTTTTT. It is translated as CASRLEQNTGELFF. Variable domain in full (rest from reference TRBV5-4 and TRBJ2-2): ETGVTQSPTHLIKTRGQQVTLRCSSQSGHNTVSWYQQALGQGPQFIFQYYREEENGRGNFPPRFSGLQFPNYSSELNVNALELDDSALYLCASRLEQNTGELFFGEGSRLTVL.

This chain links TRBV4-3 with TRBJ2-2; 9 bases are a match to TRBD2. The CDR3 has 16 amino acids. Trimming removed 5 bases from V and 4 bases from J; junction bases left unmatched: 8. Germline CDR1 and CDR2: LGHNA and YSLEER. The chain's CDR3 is CASSVRLAEGTGELFF. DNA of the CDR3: TGCGCCAGCAGCGTACGACTAGCGGAGGGCACCGGGGAGCTGTTTTTT.

The CDR3: CASNRVRYYEQYF. DNA for the CDR3: TGTGCCAGCAACCGAGTCAGGTACTACGAGCAGTACTTC. The chain combines TRBV28 with TRBJ2-7; D uncertain. The V gene's germline CDR1 is MDHEN and CDR2 SYDVKM. The CDR3 consists of 13 residues. Trimming took off 7 bases at V and 3 bases at J, with 13 bases between the two ends.

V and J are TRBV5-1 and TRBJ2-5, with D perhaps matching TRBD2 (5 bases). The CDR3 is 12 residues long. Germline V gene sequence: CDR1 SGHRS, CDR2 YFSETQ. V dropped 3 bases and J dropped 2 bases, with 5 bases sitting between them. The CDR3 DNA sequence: TGCGCCAGCAGCTGGGAGCAAGAGACCCAGTACTTC. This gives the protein CASSWEQETQYF. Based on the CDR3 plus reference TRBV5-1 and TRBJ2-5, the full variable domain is KAGVTQTPRYLIKTRGQQVTLSCSPISGHRSVSWYQQTPGQGLQFLFEYFSETQRNKGNFPGRFSGRQFSNSRSEMNVSTLELGDSALYLCASSWEQETQYFGPGTRLLVL.

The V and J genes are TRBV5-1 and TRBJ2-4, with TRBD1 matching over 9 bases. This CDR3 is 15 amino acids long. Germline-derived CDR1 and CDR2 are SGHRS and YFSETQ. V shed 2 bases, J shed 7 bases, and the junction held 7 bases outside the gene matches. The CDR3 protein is CASSFRTGDGNIQYF. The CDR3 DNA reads TGCGCCAGCAGCTTCAGGACAGGGGACGGGAACATTCAGTACTTC.

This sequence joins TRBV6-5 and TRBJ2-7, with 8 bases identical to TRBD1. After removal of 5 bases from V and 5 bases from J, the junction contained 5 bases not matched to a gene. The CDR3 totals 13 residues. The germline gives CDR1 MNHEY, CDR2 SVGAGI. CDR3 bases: TGTGCCAGCAGTCGGACAGGGTGGAACGAGCAGTACTTC. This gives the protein CASSRTGWNEQYF.

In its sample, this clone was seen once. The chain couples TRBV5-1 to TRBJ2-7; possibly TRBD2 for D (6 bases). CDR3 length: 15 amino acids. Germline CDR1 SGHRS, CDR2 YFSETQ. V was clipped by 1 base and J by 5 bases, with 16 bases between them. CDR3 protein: CASSLLRGRVDEQYF. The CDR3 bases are TGCGCCAGCAGCTTGTTACGGGGGAGAGTTGACGAGCAGTACTTC.

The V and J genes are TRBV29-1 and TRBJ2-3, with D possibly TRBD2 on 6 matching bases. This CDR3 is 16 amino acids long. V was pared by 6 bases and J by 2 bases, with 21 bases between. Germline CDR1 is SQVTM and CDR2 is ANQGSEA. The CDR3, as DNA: TGCAGCGTCCTCAGGGCGGGGAGTATCCCCACAGATACGCAGTATTTT. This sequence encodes CSVLRAGSIPTDTQYF.

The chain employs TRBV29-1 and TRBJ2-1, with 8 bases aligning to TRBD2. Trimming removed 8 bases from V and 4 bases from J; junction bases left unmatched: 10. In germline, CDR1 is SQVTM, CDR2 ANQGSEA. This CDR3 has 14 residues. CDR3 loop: CSHEGGRNYNEQFF. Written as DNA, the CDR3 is TGCAGCCACGAGGGCGGGAGGAATTACAATGAGCAGTTCTTC.

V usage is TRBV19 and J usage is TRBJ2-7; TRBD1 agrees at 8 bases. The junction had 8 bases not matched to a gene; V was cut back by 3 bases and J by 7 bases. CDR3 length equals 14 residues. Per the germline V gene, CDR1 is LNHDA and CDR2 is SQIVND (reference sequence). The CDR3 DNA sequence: TGTGCCAGTAGTATGCGGGACAGGCCATTAGAGCAGTACTTC. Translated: CASSMRDRPLEQYF.

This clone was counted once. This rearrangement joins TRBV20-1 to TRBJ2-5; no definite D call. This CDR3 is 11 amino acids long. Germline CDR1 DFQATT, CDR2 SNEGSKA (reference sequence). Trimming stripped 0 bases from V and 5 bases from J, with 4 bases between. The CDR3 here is CSARDMETQYF. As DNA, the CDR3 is TGCAGTGCTAGAGATATGGAGACCCAGTACTTC.

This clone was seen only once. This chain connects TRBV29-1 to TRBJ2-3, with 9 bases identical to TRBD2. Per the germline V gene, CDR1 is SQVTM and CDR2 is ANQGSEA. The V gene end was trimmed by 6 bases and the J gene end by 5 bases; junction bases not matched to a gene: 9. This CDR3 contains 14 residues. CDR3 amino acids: CSVADSGSQDTQYF. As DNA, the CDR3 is TGCAGCGTCGCCGATAGCGGGAGTCAAGATACGCAGTATTTT.

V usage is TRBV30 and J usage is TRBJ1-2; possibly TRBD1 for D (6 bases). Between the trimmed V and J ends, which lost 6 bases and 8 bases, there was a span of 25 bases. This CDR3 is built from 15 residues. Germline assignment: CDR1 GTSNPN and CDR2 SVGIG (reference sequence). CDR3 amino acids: CACGGRAQPDGGYTF. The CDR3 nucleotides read TGTGCCTGTGGGGGCAGGGCCCAACCTGATGGCGGCTACACCTTC. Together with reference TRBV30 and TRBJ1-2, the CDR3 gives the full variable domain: SQTIHQWPATLVQPVGSPLSLECTVEGTSNPNLYWYRQAAGRGLQLLFYSVGIGQISSEVPQNLSASRPQDRQFILSSKKLLLSDSGFYLCACGGRAQPDGGYTFGSGTRLTVV.

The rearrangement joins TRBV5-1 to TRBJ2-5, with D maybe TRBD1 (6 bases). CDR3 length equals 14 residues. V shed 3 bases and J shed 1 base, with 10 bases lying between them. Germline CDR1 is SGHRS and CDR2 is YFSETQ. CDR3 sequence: CASSWTALQETQYF. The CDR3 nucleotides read TGCGCCAGCAGCTGGACAGCACTCCAAGAGACCCAGTACTTC.

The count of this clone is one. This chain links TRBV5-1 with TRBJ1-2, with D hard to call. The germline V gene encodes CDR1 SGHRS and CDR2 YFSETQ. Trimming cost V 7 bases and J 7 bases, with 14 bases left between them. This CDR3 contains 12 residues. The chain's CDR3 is CASGEPGPGYTF. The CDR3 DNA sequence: TGCGCCAGCGGCGAGCCAGGCCCTGGCTACACCTTC.

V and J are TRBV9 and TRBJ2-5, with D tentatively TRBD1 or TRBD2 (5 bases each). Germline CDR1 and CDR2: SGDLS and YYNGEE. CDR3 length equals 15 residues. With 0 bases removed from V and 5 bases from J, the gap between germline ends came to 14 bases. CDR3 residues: CASSVGHGEGETQYF. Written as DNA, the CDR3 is TGTGCCAGCAGCGTAGGACATGGAGAGGGGGAGACCCAGTACTTC.

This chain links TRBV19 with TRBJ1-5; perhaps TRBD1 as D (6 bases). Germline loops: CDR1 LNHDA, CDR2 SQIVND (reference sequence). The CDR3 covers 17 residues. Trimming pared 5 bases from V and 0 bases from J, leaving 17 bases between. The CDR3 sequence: CASSYGGAVTSNQPQHF. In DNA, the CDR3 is TGTGCCAGTAGTTACGGGGGGGCGGTGACTAGCAATCAGCCCCAGCATTTT.

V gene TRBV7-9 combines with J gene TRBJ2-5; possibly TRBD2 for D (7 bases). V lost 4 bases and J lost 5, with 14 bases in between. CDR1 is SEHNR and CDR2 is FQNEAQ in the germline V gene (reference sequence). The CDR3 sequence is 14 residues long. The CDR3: CASSSSGGGETQYF. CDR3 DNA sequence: TGTGCCAGCAGCTCCTCGGGGGGCGGGGAGACCCAGTACTTC.

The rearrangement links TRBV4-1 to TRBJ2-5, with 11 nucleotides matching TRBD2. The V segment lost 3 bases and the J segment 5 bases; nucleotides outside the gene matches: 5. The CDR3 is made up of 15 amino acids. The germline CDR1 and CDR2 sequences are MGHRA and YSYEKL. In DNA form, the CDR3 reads TGCGCCAGCAGCCAGTTAGCGGGAGGGCGGGAGACCCAGTACTTC. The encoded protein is CASSQLAGGRETQYF.

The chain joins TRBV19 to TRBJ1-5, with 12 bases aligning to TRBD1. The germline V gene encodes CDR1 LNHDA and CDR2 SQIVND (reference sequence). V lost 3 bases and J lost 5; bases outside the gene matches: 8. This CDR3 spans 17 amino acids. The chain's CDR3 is CASSIRDRGRGDQPQHF. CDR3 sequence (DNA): TGTGCCAGTAGTATCCGGGACAGGGGGCGAGGCGATCAGCCCCAGCATTTT. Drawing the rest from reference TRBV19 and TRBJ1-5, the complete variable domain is DGGITQSPKYLFRKEGQNVTLSCEQNLNHDAMYWYRQDPGQGLRLIYYSQIVNDFQKGDIAEGYSVSREKKESFPLTVTSAQKNPTAFYLCASSIRDRGRGDQPQHFGDGTRLSIL.

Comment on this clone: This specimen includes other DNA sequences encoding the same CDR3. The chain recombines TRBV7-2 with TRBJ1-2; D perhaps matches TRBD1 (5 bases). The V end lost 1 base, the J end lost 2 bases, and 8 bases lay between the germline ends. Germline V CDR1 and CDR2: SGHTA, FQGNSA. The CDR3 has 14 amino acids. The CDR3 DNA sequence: TGTGCCAGCAGCTTAGTTTCAGGGAACTATGGCTACACCTTC. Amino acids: CASSLVSGNYGYTF.

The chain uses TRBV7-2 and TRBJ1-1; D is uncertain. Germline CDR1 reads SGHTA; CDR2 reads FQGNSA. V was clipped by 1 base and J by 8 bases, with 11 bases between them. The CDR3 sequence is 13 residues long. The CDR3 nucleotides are TGTGCCAGCAGCTTAGAGGAAGGGTCGGAAGCTTTCTTT. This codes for CASSLEEGSEAFF.

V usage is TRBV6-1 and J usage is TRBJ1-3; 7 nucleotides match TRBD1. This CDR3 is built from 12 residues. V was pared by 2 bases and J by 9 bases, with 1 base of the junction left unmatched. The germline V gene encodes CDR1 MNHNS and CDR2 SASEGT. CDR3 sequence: CASSEQGGTIYF. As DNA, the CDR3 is TGTGCCAGCAGTGAACAGGGGGGCACCATATATTTT.